The text below deals with one T cell receptor beta chain. Its antigen is undetermined. This clone may be a read error of a much larger clone one base away. The TCRbeta library was prepared with unique molecular identifiers. A single record per CDR3 protein comes from TCRdb applying MiXCR to the PCR reads. This sample has 500,000 or so distinct CDR3 sequences; 9.5% to 12% occur once, and the top ten carry 12% to 15%. Germline-derived CDR1 and CDR2 are MDHEN and SYDVKM. This CDR3 has 12 residues. This sample is part of a study of T-cell reconstitution after alpha-beta-depleted transplantation in children. Study-wide findings and caveats: Where alpha-beta T cells came from about two months after transplant was reportedly several hundred expanded graft clones.

This TCR derives from a female patient aged 2-10 years who had a stem cell transplant for aplastic anemia, so the T cells may come from the graft donor. The input for sequencing was PBMCs, mostly from graft donor cells, taken 180 days after TCRalphabeta/CD19-depleted stem cell transplant. V gene TRBV28 combines with J gene TRBJ2-1; D unclear. This chain's CDR3 is CASSLYRDGQSF. CDR3 nucleotide sequence: TGTGCCAGCAGTTTATACAGAGATGGGCAGTCCTTC.